Sequencing of this T cell receptor beta chain was carried out in a study of vaccination and CD4 T cells after COVID-19. Looking at the study overall: Stimuli were overlapping spike peptide pools of SARS-CoV-2 and three common cold coronaviruses (HCoV-NL63, HCoV-OC43, HCoV-229E). As control conditions, cultures were given either a CEFX pool serving as positive control, an HIV-1 Nef pool, or no peptide at all. Findings and caveats of the study: For convalescent patients, 304 of the 307 vaccine-specific clones analyzed were classified as spike mono-reactive.

Treatment indicated: roughly nine-day PBMC culture with coronavirus spike peptide pools or control peptides (ViraFEST assay). About this clonotype: Its antigen remains unidentified.

The Oncomine TCR Beta short-read assay sequenced DNA from cultured CD4+ T cells. From cultured CD4+ T cells, genomic DNA was extracted. TCRdb recomputed calls from the PCR reads with MiXCR, one row per CDR3 protein. The data show 10,000 to 15,000 distinct CDR3 sequences, about 50% seen once. The sequenced sample was CD4+ T cells from blood, cultured in vitro. The receptor comes from a human donor who had recovered from COVID-19.

The CDR3, as DNA: TGTGCCAGCTCGGGGGGGCATGGCCAGCCCCAGCATTTT. Its translation is CASSGGHGQPQHF. This chain uses TRBV11-3 with TRBJ1-5, with D possibly matching TRBD1 (6 bases). The V end was cut by 8 bases, the J end by 7 bases, with 15 bases between. Germline V gives CDR1 SGHNT, CDR2 YENEEA. The CDR3 contains 13 residues.